A single sample gave rise to the 20 T cell receptor beta chains below, sequenced in a study of early T cells in non-severe SARS-CoV-2 infection. TCRdb ran MiXCR on the 5' RACE reads and lists one entry per CDR3 protein. The sample contains around 50,000 distinct CDR3 sequences, approximately 6% of which appear only once. Sequencing was done on a sample of whole blood. These receptors were obtained from an adult who was a healthcare worker with PCR-confirmed SARS-CoV-2 infection or an uninfected control (not recorded which).

This clonotype was recorded many times. This rearrangement joins TRBV20-1 to TRBJ1-6, with no clear D. Germline-derived CDR1 and CDR2 are DFQATT and SNEGSKA (reference sequence). V was pared by 6 bases and J by 10 bases, with 22 bases between. This CDR3 region has 15 residues. The CDR3 region is CSARRNPGRGSPLHF. In DNA, the CDR3 is TGCAGTGCGCGGAGAAACCCGGGCCGGGGATCACCCCTCCACTTT.

This clonotype has a count of ten or more. The rearrangement links TRBV7-9 to TRBJ1-2; D is ambiguous. The CDR3 runs to 17 residues. The germline V and J ends were trimmed by 0 bases and 3 bases, with 17 bases remaining between them. Germline lookup yields CDR1 SEHNR and CDR2 FQNEAQ (reference sequence). The CDR3 loop reads CASSLAGWMGRDYGYTF. CDR3 DNA: TGTGCCAGCAGCTTAGCTGGATGGATGGGCCGCGACTATGGCTACACCTTC.

J is TRBJ2-5 and V is TRBV4-3, with D tentatively TRBD2 (5 bases). Per germline, CDR1 LGHNA and CDR2 YSLEER. CDR3 length: 18 residues. V dropped 0 bases and J dropped 3 bases, with 20 bases sitting between them. This CDR3 reads CASSQERETGSNKETQYF. The CDR3 nucleotides are TGCGCCAGCAGCCAAGAAAGAGAAACGGGGTCGAATAAAGAGACCCAGTACTTC.

This chain joins TRBV12-3 or TRBV12-4 and TRBJ1-1, with a possible D match to TRBD1 (5 bases). The CDR3 spans 14 residues. Trimming pared 3 bases from V and 4 bases from J, leaving 12 bases between. The CDR3 nucleotides read TGTGCCAGCAGTTTCTCAGGGAGTCGCACTGAAGCTTTCTTT. Amino acids: CASSFSGSRTEAFF.

This clonotype occurred many times. V and J are TRBV12-3 or TRBV12-4 and TRBJ2-5; the D is unclear. The CDR3 has 16 residues. Trimming left V 3 bases short and J 0 bases short, with 14 bases between. The chain's CDR3 is CASSFSGRQYQETQYF. The CDR3 DNA reads as TGTGCCAGCAGTTTCTCCGGACGGCAGTACCAAGAGACCCAGTACTTC.

This clonotype was observed many times. The V and J genes are TRBV5-6 and TRBJ2-7; TRBD1 matches 10 bases. After removal of 2 bases from V and 3 bases from J, the junction contained 8 bases not matched to a gene. CDR1 is SGHDT and CDR2 is YYEEEE in the germline V gene. This CDR3 comprises 16 residues. CDR3 region: CASSFRDRGLYYEQYF. The CDR3 DNA sequence: TGTGCCAGCAGCTTCCGGGACAGGGGACTATACTACGAGCAGTACTTC.

In this sample, this clonotype turned up many times. The chain recombines TRBV12-3 or TRBV12-4 with TRBJ1-6; TRBD1 matches at 8 bases. The J segment lost 0 bases and the V segment lost 5 bases, leaving 9 bases of the junction unmatched. The CDR3 consists of 18 residues. CDR3 residues: CASSRTGLKSSYNSPLHF. The CDR3 nucleotides read TGTGCCAGCAGTAGGACAGGGCTAAAGAGCTCCTATAATTCACCCCTCCACTTT.

This clonotype appeared many times. The chain combines TRBV27 with TRBJ2-3, with a tentative D call TRBD2 (5 bases). The CDR3 sequence is 15 residues long. The V and J ends lost 0 bases and 6 bases respectively, with 13 bases between them. CDR1 is MNHEY and CDR2 is SMNVEV in the germline V gene (reference sequence). The CDR3 DNA sequence: TGTGCCAGCAGTTTATCGTTGGCGACGGGGGATACGCAGTATTTT. The encoded protein is CASSLSLATGDTQYF.

The rearrangement joins TRBV5-4 to TRBJ2-7; 10 bases are a match to TRBD2. V dropped 0 bases and J dropped 2; count of bases not matched to a gene: 5. This CDR3 spans 16 amino acids. Germline values: CDR1 SGHNT, CDR2 YYREEE (reference sequence). CDR3 bases: TGTGCCAGCAGCTTGGGTCTAGCGGGGGTCGCCTACGAGCAGTACTTC. It specifies CASSLGLAGVAYEQYF.

Here the CDR3 reads CASRDSLNTEAFF. The CDR3 DNA is TGTGCCAGCAGGGACAGCTTGAACACTGAAGCTTTCTTT. The rearrangement links TRBV6-6 to TRBJ1-1; D is perhaps TRBD1 (6 bases). Trimming removed 6 bases at V and 0 bases at J, with 8 bases between. The CDR3 has 13 amino acids. Germline loops: CDR1 MNHNY, CDR2 SVGAGI (reference sequence).

This clonotype was observed at least ten times. V usage is TRBV12-3 or TRBV12-4 and J usage is TRBJ2-1; D gene ambiguous. V lost 2 bases, J lost 9 bases, and 2 bases lay in between. The length of the CDR3 is 10 residues. The CDR3 is CASSLFEQFF. CDR3 coding DNA: TGTGCCAGCAGTTTATTTGAGCAGTTCTTC.

Many counts were recorded for this clonotype. The junction and the germline gene differ at one end; a read error may be behind it. The chain recombines TRBV5-4 with TRBJ2-2; either TRBD1 or TRBD2 may fit D (5 bases each). Per the germline V gene, CDR1 is SGHNT and CDR2 is YYREEE (reference sequence). This CDR3 region has 16 residues. The CDR3 is CASSIPTAANTGELFF. DNA for the CDR3: TGTGCCAGCAGCATCCCGACAGCCGCGAACACCGGGGAGCTTTTTTTT.

This rearrangement joins TRBV5-4 to TRBJ1-3; TRBD1 matches at 11 bases. V was clipped by 3 bases and J by 0 bases; unmatched bases: 5. The length of the CDR3 is 17 residues. Germline V gene data show CDR1 as SGHNT and CDR2 as YYREEE (reference sequence). As DNA, the CDR3 is TGTGCCAGCAGCTCCGGACAGGGGGCGATCTCTGGAAACACCATATATTTT. Protein sequence: CASSSGQGAISGNTIYF.

This clonotype has just a few counts. In nucleotides, the CDR3 is TGTGCCAGCAGCTCGGAAAGGCCGGACACTGAAGCTTTCTTT. Translation gives CASSSERPDTEAFF. The chain uses TRBV7-9 and TRBJ1-1; D gene ambiguous. The germline V and J ends were trimmed by 4 bases and 3 bases, with 12 bases remaining between them. In germline, CDR1 is SEHNR, CDR2 FQNEAQ (reference sequence). The CDR3 consists of 14 residues.

This clonotype occurred many times. The chain recombines TRBV27 with TRBJ1-1, with D hard to call. The CDR3 contains 15 residues. With 7 bases removed from V and 8 bases from J, the gap between germline ends came to 23 bases. Germline V gene lookup returns CDR1 MNHEY and CDR2 SMNVEV (reference sequence). CDR3 DNA sequence: TGTGCCAGCATGAGCGAGGTGAGGAAAACCAAAGAAGCTTTCTTT. It codes for CASMSEVRKTKEAFF.

On this clonotype itself: A read error may explain this, as a much larger clone is one base away. The chain uses TRBV20-1 and TRBJ2-5; D tentatively reads TRBD1 or TRBD2 (5 bases each). The CDR3 is made up of 12 amino acids. Germline V CDR1 and CDR2: DFQATT, SNEGSKA (reference sequence). CDR3 coding DNA: TGCAGTGCTATACGGGGCGGAGAGACCCAGCACTTC. It yields the protein CSAIRGGETQHF.

This clonotype was recorded a few times. V usage is TRBV19 and J usage is TRBJ1-5; TRBD1 agrees at 10 bases. This CDR3 has 14 amino acids. In germline, CDR1 is LNHDA, CDR2 SQIVND (reference sequence). V gave up 3 bases and J gave up 6 bases; unmatched junction bases: 2. The CDR3 here is CASSIGTGVQPQHF. CDR3 in DNA: TGTGCCAGTAGTATCGGGACAGGGGTTCAGCCCCAGCATTTT. Complete variable domain (other parts from reference TRBV19 and TRBJ1-5): DGGITQSPKYLFRKEGQNVTLSCEQNLNHDAMYWYRQDPGQGLRLIYYSQIVNDFQKGDIAEGYSVSREKKESFPLTVTSAQKNPTAFYLCASSIGTGVQPQHFGDGTRLSIL.

This clonotype has only a few counts. The chain has TRBV11-3 and TRBJ2-7; 11 nucleotides line up with TRBD1. V lost 4 bases to trimming and J lost 4 bases; unmatched junction nucleotides: 3. CDR3 size: 14 residues. The germline gives CDR1 SGHNT, CDR2 YENEEA. The CDR3 spells CASSSGQGEYEQYF. The CDR3 nucleotides read TGTGCCAGCAGCTCGGGACAGGGGGAATACGAGCAGTACTTC. Using reference TRBV11-3 and TRBJ2-7 for the parts outside the CDR3, the full variable domain is EAGVVQSPRYKIIEKKQPVAFWCNPISGHNTLYWYLQNLGQGPELLIRYENEEAVDDSQLPKDRFSAERLKGVDSTLKIQPAELGDSAVYLCASSSGQGEYEQYFGPGTRLTVT.

In this sample, this clonotype turned up a few times. The gene calls are TRBV24-1 and TRBJ2-3; D not resolved. V lost 4 bases, J lost 0 bases, and 4 bases lay in between. This CDR3 region has 13 residues. Germline-derived CDR1 and CDR2 are KGHDR and SFDVKD. CDR3 region: CATSDGSTDTQYF. CDR3 sequence (DNA): TGTGCCACCAGTGACGGAAGCACAGATACGCAGTATTTT.

The J gene is TRBJ2-7, the V gene TRBV29-1; 7 bases are shared with TRBD1. Germline-derived CDR1 and CDR2 are SQVTM and ANQGSEA. This CDR3 contains 14 residues. V dropped 1 base and J dropped 3; count of bases not matched to a gene: 6. This chain's CDR3 is CSVEAQGRGYEQYF. CDR3 DNA sequence: TGCAGCGTTGAAGCACAGGGGAGAGGCTACGAGCAGTACTTC.